This T cell receptor (beta chain) emerged from a study of post-analysis software for immune sequencing data. Study results and caveats: Included in a set of a few TRBV segments more frequent in patients than controls were TRBV5-6, TRBV5-1 and TRBV20-1.

To note about this clonotype: What it recognizes is unknown.

Every TCR beta cDNA library bore unique molecular identifiers. A single record per CDR3 protein comes from TCRdb applying MiXCR to the PCR reads. The sample includes hundreds of thousands of distinct CDR3 sequences, 25% to 30% of them seen just once. After removal of 5 bases from V and 4 bases from J, the junction contained 10 bases not matched to a gene. The CDR3 sequence is 17 residues long. The germline V gene encodes CDR1 DFQATT and CDR2 SNEGSKA (reference sequence). Input material: blood. The TCR comes from a girl aged 5 to 17 with multiple sclerosis. The J gene is TRBJ2-3, the V gene TRBV20-1; 15 nucleotides agree with TRBD2. CDR3 nucleotides: TGCAGTGCTCCCGGGACTAGCGGGAGGCCCGCTGCAGATACGCAGTATTTT. Protein sequence: CSAPGTSGRPAADTQYF.